This T cell receptor beta chain was recorded in a study of cytomegalovirus exposure and HLA in healthy donors. Study results and limitations: CMV antigen specificity was confirmed in vitro for a few CMV-associated chains. CMV serostatus alone was available as immune exposure information. Later findings reportedly placed an Asian-associated ancestry cluster below the 666-donor mean for N-insertions. Many donors shared some public TCRs, even though most TCR sequences were rare.

The CDR3 is made up of 13 amino acids. Germline V CDR1 and CDR2: SGHRS, YFSETQ. V shed 0 bases and J shed 4 bases, with 4 bases lying between them. This clone was observed a handful of times. Its antigen is undetermined. The study ran its PCR with 60 Vbeta and 13 Jbeta primers. TCRdb's table, derived via immunoSEQ multiplex PCR, lists solely in-frame clones and lacks some. The sample lists 40,000 to 45,000 clones, around 62% occurring once. V and J are TRBV5-1 and TRBJ2-2; D not resolved. The source is a human donor in good health. The sample comprised PBMCs. The CDR3 DNA sequence: TGCGCCAGCAGCTTGGGTAGCACCGGGGAGCTGTTTTTT. It translates to CASSLGSTGELFF. The full variable domain, its missing parts supplied by reference TRBV5-1 and TRBJ2-2, is KAGVTQTPRYLIKTRGQQVTLSCSPISGHRSVSWYQQTPGQGLQFLFEYFSETQRNKGNFPGRFSGRQFSNSRSEMNVSTLELGDSALYLCASSLGSTGELFFGEGSRLTVL.